These T cell receptor beta chains were read from a single sample in a study of response to subunit inactivated influenza vaccine. Via MiXCR, TCRdb re-called the RT-PCR reads, giving one row per CDR3 protein. The sample shows 800,000 to 1,000,000 distinct CDR3 sequences, about 20% of them seen only once. The sample consisted of PBMCs from blood, taken approximately 5 days after vaccination. The source of these receptors is a man aged 50-59 years who received an inactivated influenza vaccine. The conserved cysteine and the conserved F or W are not part of the CDR3 here. Fields, in order: CDR3 protein, V gene, CDR3 length, J gene.

cdr3_aa: ASSPLGGNEKLF
v_call: TRBV6-1
cdr3_length: 12
j_call: TRBJ1-4

cdr3_aa: SVGSSYEQY
v_call: TRBV29-1
cdr3_length: 9
j_call: TRBJ2-7

cdr3_aa: ASSVGGSSTYNEQF
v_call: TRBV9
cdr3_length: 14
j_call: TRBJ2-1

cdr3_aa: ASSYSSRLNSYGYT
v_call: TRBV6-5
cdr3_length: 14
j_call: TRBJ1-2

cdr3_aa: ASSLSRFRAQH
v_call: TRBV7-2
cdr3_length: 11
j_call: TRBJ1-5

cdr3_aa: ASSLGPTNTGELF
v_call: TRBV5-6
cdr3_length: 13
j_call: TRBJ2-2

cdr3_aa: SARVASGRANEQF
v_call: TRBV20-1
cdr3_length: 13
j_call: TRBJ2-1

cdr3_aa: ATSEGGLLLNTQY
v_call: TRBV15
cdr3_length: 13
j_call: TRBJ2-3

cdr3_aa: SATGAGAGSYEQY
v_call: TRBV20-1
cdr3_length: 13
j_call: TRBJ2-7

cdr3_aa: ASSQDLRGARTEAF
v_call: TRBV4-2
cdr3_length: 14
j_call: TRBJ1-1

cdr3_aa: ASSVGDRDLPQY
v_call: TRBV9
cdr3_length: 12
j_call: TRBJ2-3

cdr3_aa: ASSLSGLAAYNEQF
v_call: TRBV27
cdr3_length: 14
j_call: TRBJ2-1

cdr3_aa: SVNRDTDTQY
v_call: TRBV29-1
cdr3_length: 10
j_call: TRBJ2-3

cdr3_aa: ASSQGGLSYNEQF
v_call: TRBV12-3/TRBV12-4
cdr3_length: 13
j_call: TRBJ2-1

cdr3_aa: ASSYSRTGTNEQF
v_call: TRBV6-5
cdr3_length: 13
j_call: TRBJ2-1

cdr3_aa: ASSYGTGNRGYT
v_call: TRBV27
cdr3_length: 12
j_call: TRBJ1-2

cdr3_aa: ASTDRVEYGYT
v_call: TRBV7-9
cdr3_length: 11
j_call: TRBJ1-2

cdr3_aa: SAGGHAVGNGELF
v_call: TRBV20-1
cdr3_length: 13
j_call: TRBJ2-2

cdr3_aa: AWSAQGRQVVEAF
v_call: TRBV30
cdr3_length: 13
j_call: TRBJ1-1

cdr3_aa: SARGQFNSPLH
v_call: TRBV20-1
cdr3_length: 11
j_call: TRBJ1-6

cdr3_aa: ASSPRGSHSTLYGYT
v_call: TRBV7-8
cdr3_length: 15
j_call: TRBJ1-2

cdr3_aa: ASSLKGPRQGHTQY
v_call: TRBV7-3
cdr3_length: 14
j_call: TRBJ2-3

cdr3_aa: SVVGVASRTDTQY
v_call: TRBV29-1
cdr3_length: 13
j_call: TRBJ2-3

cdr3_aa: ASSSRTGPLNYGYT
v_call: TRBV7-9
cdr3_length: 14
j_call: TRBJ1-2